This TCR beta chain appears in the sequencing data of a study of T cell repertoires in cytomegalovirus infection (dated by TCRdb to the late 2010s). Broadly, across the study: Recently identified HLA-C-restricted CMV epitopes, whose presentation resists viral immunomodulation, were targeted by peptide stimulations together with well-studied HLA-B-restricted epitopes. Donor HLA type was relevant to the analysis, as public TCR beta signatures indicated carriage of CMV infection together with the matching HLA type.

V sheds 5 bases and J sheds 8 bases, leaving 13 bases between their ends. According to the germline V gene (reference sequence), CDR1 reads MNHEY and CDR2 reads SMNVEV. From cysteine to phenylalanine, the CDR3 is 13 amino acids long. CDR3 DNA only is kept here, 39 bases in frame from base 1. The sample was run on an Illumina HiSeq 1500. TCRdb trimmed the raw reads at Q25, called clones with MiXCR and kept productive beta chains. CDR3 protein sequences are deduplicated, and each keeps its most common genes and DNA. For this sample there are around 750,000 distinct CDR3 sequences; 32% appear just once. Of the sample, around 12% falls within the top ten clones. The paper as a whole reports these results and caveats: The ex vivo response was dominated by HLA-C-restricted CMV-specific TCR beta clonotypes, which also provided the single most frequent clonotype in two of eight donors. In both this cohort and an independent cohort of some 350 donors, the cumulative frequency of public TCR beta family members distinguished carriers of CMV infection plus the relevant HLA type.

With regard to this clonotype: Its antigen is unknown. No quality values exist for individual bases; no much larger clone is one base distant.

In the paper's terms, the treatment or condition label means: in vitro stimulation with specific CMV peptide epitopes to enrich CMV-specific T cells. The chain uses TRBV27 and TRBJ2-1; the D segment might be TRBD1 or TRBD2, since each matches 5 bases. This material consisted of cultured CD8+ T cells from PBMCs, taken from culture after CMV antigen stimulation. The receptor's source is a human donor in good health (CMV status not recorded). Some clones in this sample may be carry-over from other donors' samples. The CDR3: CASSHTGDHEQFF. The DNA sequence is as follows: TGTGCCAGCAGTCACACCGGGGACCATGAGCAGTTCTTC.